A single sample is the source of the 22 T cell receptor beta chains below, sequenced in a study of T cell responses to AZD1222 COVID-19 vaccine. The assay was immunoSEQ multiplex PCR, and TCRdb's table has in-frame clones only and misses some. The sample records approximately 220,000 clones, under 95% being singletons. Sequences were derived from peripheral blood, sampled on day 0 of MenACWY control vaccination. The receptors stem from an adult in good health.

The rearrangement uses TRBV6-5 and TRBJ1-6; possible D gene TRBD1, 6 bases. With 7 bases removed from V and 7 bases from J, the gap between germline ends came to 14 bases. CDR3 length equals 14 residues. Germline CDR1 is MNHEY and CDR2 is SVGAGI. The CDR3 bases are TGTGCCAGCACCTTGGACAGACAAAATTCACCCCTCCACTTT. Amino acid sequence: CASTLDRQNSPLHF.

V gene TRBV29-1 combines with J gene TRBJ2-5, with D perhaps matching TRBD1 (5 bases). Trimming took off 0 bases at V and 9 bases at J, with 14 bases between the two ends. This CDR3 comprises 13 residues. Germline V gives CDR1 SQVTM, CDR2 ANQGSEA. The DNA for the CDR3 is TGCAGCGTTGAAGACAGGGTTATTTCGGCCCAGTACTTC. This codes for CSVEDRVISAQYF.

The chain uses TRBV7-9 and TRBJ1-1; D is perhaps TRBD1 (6 bases). The germline V gene encodes CDR1 SEHNR and CDR2 FQNEAQ (reference sequence). V was trimmed by 8 bases and J by 1 base, leaving 11 bases between them. CDR3 length: 13 amino acids. CDR3 amino acids: CASAKQGNTEAFF. The CDR3 DNA sequence: TGTGCCAGCGCGAAACAGGGGAACACTGAAGCTTTCTTT.

The gene calls are TRBV7-2 and TRBJ2-4; a weak D match, TRBD1 (5 bases). V was cut by 7 bases and J by 0 bases, with 19 bases left in between. Germline V CDR1 and CDR2: SGHTA, FQGNSA. The CDR3 loop spans 17 amino acids. CDR3 in DNA: TGTGCCAGCAACTCCCGCGACAGTACTTTAGCCAAAAACATTCAGTACTTC. Translated, it gives CASNSRDSTLAKNIQYF. The complete variable domain, with remaining parts taken from reference TRBV7-2 and TRBJ2-4, reads GAGVSQSPSNKVTEKGKDVELRCDPISGHTALYWYRQSLGQGLEFLIYFQGNSAPDKSGLPSDRFSAERTGGSVSTLTIQRTQQEDSAVYLCASNSRDSTLAKNIQYFGAGTRLSVL.

J is TRBJ2-1 and V is TRBV12-5; D possibly corresponds to TRBD2 (6 bases). CDR3 length: 13 residues. The V and J ends lost 5 bases and 6 bases respectively, with 11 bases between them. CDR1 is LGHNT, CDR2 FRNRAP, per germline. CDR3 residues: CASGPRRGNEQFF. The CDR3, as DNA: TGTGCTAGTGGTCCGCGGAGGGGCAATGAGCAGTTCTTC.

The V call is TRBV6-5, the J call TRBJ1-2; no firm D call. Germline CDR1 MNHEY, CDR2 SVGAGI. The CDR3 runs 15 residues. Deletions cut 6 bases from V and 2 bases from J, with 16 bases between. CDR3 sequence: CASRPWGQSNYGYTF. Written as DNA, the CDR3 is TGTGCCAGCAGGCCCTGGGGTCAGAGCAACTATGGCTACACCTTC.

The V and J genes are TRBV3-1 (or the pseudogene TRBV3-2) and TRBJ1-2; no clear D. The CDR3 spans 15 residues. The V gene lost 1 base and the J gene lost 7 bases, with 16 bases spanning the gap. Germline V gene sequence: CDR1 LGHDT, CDR2 YNNKEL (reference sequence). CDR3 DNA sequence: TGTGCCAGCAGCCAAGGCGTGGCCAGGTTGAGTGGCTACACCTTC. Its translation is CASSQGVARLSGYTF.

The rearrangement uses TRBV7-8 and TRBJ1-2; the D gene is possibly TRBD1 (6 bases). Deletions cut 5 bases from V and 4 bases from J, with 8 bases between. Germline V gives CDR1 SGHVS, CDR2 FQNEAQ. The length of the CDR3 is 12 residues. CDR3 nucleotides: TGTGCCAGCAGCCTGGACAGCTATGGCTACACCTTC. As protein: CASSLDSYGYTF.

The J gene is TRBJ1-2, the V gene TRBV19, with D perhaps TRBD1 (5 bases). This CDR3 contains 15 residues. V shed 7 bases and J shed 4 bases, with 19 bases lying between them. Germline assignment: CDR1 LNHDA and CDR2 SQIVND (reference sequence). CDR3 in amino acids: CASIEASGALYGYTF. The DNA of the CDR3 is TGTGCCAGTATCGAGGCGTCTGGGGCCCTCTATGGCTACACCTTC.

The rearrangement uses TRBV4-2 and TRBJ1-5; maybe TRBD1 (5 bases). Trimming stripped 6 bases from V and 5 bases from J, with 23 bases between. The CDR3 runs 17 residues. Germline V gene data show CDR1 as LGHNA and CDR2 as YNFKEQ. CDR3 nucleotides: TGTGCCAGCAGTCTAACTCCGGGGCCTCTCGTGGATCAGCCCCAGCATTTT. Encoded protein: CASSLTPGPLVDQPQHF.

The J gene is TRBJ1-1, the V gene TRBV18; the D is unclear. Trimming shortened V by 0 bases and J by 3 bases, and 11 bases separated the two germline ends. Germline V gene data show CDR1 as KGHSH and CDR2 as LQKENI. This CDR3 has 15 residues. CDR3 coding DNA: TGTGCCAGCTCACCACCGATTGGTCGGTACACTGAAGCTTTCTTT. This sequence encodes CASSPPIGRYTEAFF. Using reference TRBV18 and TRBJ1-1 for the parts outside the CDR3, the full variable domain is NAGVMQNPRHLVRRRGQEARLRCSPMKGHSHVYWYRQLPEEGLKFMVYLQKENIIDESGMPKERFSAEFPKEGPSILRIQQVVRGDSAAYFCASSPPIGRYTEAFFGQGTRLTVV.

The genes are TRBV20-1 and TRBJ1-2; possibly TRBD1 for D (5 bases). The CDR3 is 11 residues long. The V gene's germline CDR1 is DFQATT and CDR2 SNEGSKA (reference sequence). The CDR3 region is CRTGGFYGYTF. The CDR3, as DNA: TGCAGGACCGGGGGTTTCTATGGCTACACCTTC.

The chain employs TRBV6-6 and TRBJ1-5; 9 bases align to TRBD1. The CDR3 sequence is 15 residues long. Germline loops: CDR1 MNHNY, CDR2 SVGAGI (reference sequence). The J segment lost 5 bases and the V segment lost 5 bases, leaving 7 bases of the junction unmatched. This CDR3 reads CASSTGGFDDQPQHF. The CDR3 region has the DNA TGTGCCAGCAGTACAGGGGGCTTTGATGATCAGCCCCAGCATTTT.

This clone was counted once. The gene calls are TRBV5-1 and TRBJ2-3, with 9 positions matching TRBD1. J gave up 7 bases and V 3 bases, and 6 bases lay outside the gene matches. The germline V gene has CDR1 SGHRS and CDR2 YFSETQ. The CDR3 totals 14 residues. The CDR3: CASSSGQGKNTQYF. The DNA for the CDR3 is TGCGCCAGCAGCTCCGGACAGGGGAAAAATACGCAGTATTTT.

The CDR3, as DNA: TGTGCCAGCAGTGAAGTGCTGAGGTGGGAAAAACTGTTTTTT. Protein sequence: CASSEVLRWEKLFF. This chain joins TRBV6-1 and TRBJ1-4, with no clear D. The germline gives CDR1 MNHNS, CDR2 SASEGT. The CDR3 covers 14 residues. The germline V and J ends were trimmed by 1 base and 8 bases, with 11 bases remaining between them.

The gene calls are TRBV9 and TRBJ2-3; D may be TRBD2 (7 bases). V gave up 2 bases and J gave up 2 bases, with 18 bases separating them. This CDR3 has 17 amino acids. Germline lookup yields CDR1 SGDLS and CDR2 YYNGEE. CDR3 sequence: CASSVDPKGGATDTQYF. CDR3 DNA: TGTGCCAGCAGCGTCGACCCAAAGGGGGGGGCCACAGATACGCAGTATTTT. The full variable domain, in which reference TRBV9 and TRBJ2-3 provide the parts outside the CDR3, is DSGVTQTPKHLITATGQRVTLRCSPRSGDLSVYWYQQSLDQGLQFLIQYYNGEERAKGNILERFSAQQFPDLHSELNLSSLELGDSALYFCASSVDPKGGATDTQYFGPGTRLTVL.

The chain links TRBV7-2 to TRBJ1-5; D may be TRBD1 (5 bases). The V end was cut by 4 bases, the J end by 1 base, with 14 bases between. The V gene's germline CDR1 is SGHTA and CDR2 FQGNSA. CDR3 length: 16 residues. The CDR3 region has the DNA TGTGCCAGCAGCTCGCGGGGGGGAAGAAGCAATCAGCCCCAGCATTTT. The encoded protein is CASSSRGGRSNQPQHF.

The rearrangement links TRBV11-2 to TRBJ1-1, with 7 bases fitting TRBD1. This CDR3 is 16 amino acids long. Unmatched junction bases numbered 10, after V lost 5 bases and J lost 1 base. CDR1 and CDR2 (germline): SGHAT, FQNNGV. This chain's CDR3 is CASSPRTGPSNTEAFF. The CDR3, as DNA: TGTGCCAGCAGCCCCCGGACAGGACCGTCGAACACTGAAGCTTTCTTT.

The rearrangement joins TRBV13 to TRBJ1-2; 10 bases agree with TRBD1. V shed 5 bases, J shed 4 bases, and the junction held 7 bases outside the gene matches. Germline CDR1 reads PRHDT; CDR2 reads FYEKMQ (reference sequence). The CDR3 covers 15 residues. The CDR3 sequence is CASSPTGGMGYGYTF. DNA of the CDR3: TGTGCCAGCAGCCCGACAGGGGGCATGGGCTATGGCTACACCTTC.

V and J are TRBV30 and TRBJ1-5, with unresolved D. The CDR3 contains 12 residues. Trimming took 2 bases from V and 6 from J, leaving 8 bases between them. Germline V gene sequence: CDR1 GTSNPN, CDR2 SVGIG (reference sequence). The chain's CDR3 is CAWSHPGQPQHF. Written as DNA, the CDR3 is TGTGCCTGGAGTCACCCGGGTCAGCCCCAGCATTTT.

The V call is TRBV7-9, the J call TRBJ1-5; no firm D call. Germline V gene data show CDR1 as SEHNR and CDR2 as FQNEAQ (reference sequence). V lost 0 bases and J 10 bases, leaving 16 bases between the germline ends. There are 15 residues in the CDR3. CDR3 in DNA: TGTGCCAGCAGCTTAGCTGATGGGAGGACCAGCCCCCAGCATTTT. Translating it yields CASSLADGRTSPQHF.

In regard to this clone: This specimen includes other DNA sequences encoding the same CDR3. The chain employs TRBV28 and TRBJ1-2; D not certain. CDR3 length equals 11 residues. With 4 bases removed from V and 4 bases from J, the gap between germline ends came to 4 bases. Germline V gene sequence: CDR1 MDHEN, CDR2 SYDVKM. CDR3 bases: TGTGCCAGCAGTTCCGGCTATGGCTACACCTTC. Translation gives CASSSGYGYTF.